Listed here are 17 T cell receptor beta chains from one sample, sequenced in a study of blood T cell repertoires in COVID-19. Data came from immunoSEQ multiplex PCR; TCRdb stores just in-frame clones and leaves some out. The table includes approximately 220,000 clones, approximately 92% detected once. What was sequenced was PBMCs or T cells enriched from blood (not recorded which). The receptors derive from a woman under 30 in a cohort exposed to, infected with or recovered from COVID-19 (not recorded which).

The V and J genes are TRBV7-2 and TRBJ2-1; 7 bases map to TRBD2. The germline V gene has CDR1 SGHTA and CDR2 FQGNSA. Losses at the gene ends were 5 bases for V and 5 bases for J; bases not matched to a gene: 3. This CDR3 is 13 amino acids long. The CDR3 spells CASSRTRNNEQFF. The CDR3 nucleotides read TGTGCCAGCAGCCGGACTAGAAACAATGAGCAGTTCTTC.

This rearrangement joins TRBV29-1 to TRBJ2-5; 7 positions agree with TRBD2. Losses at the gene ends were 2 bases for V and 7 bases for J; bases not matched to a gene: 13. Germline CDR1 reads SQVTM; CDR2 reads ANQGSEA. The CDR3 spans 15 residues. The CDR3 DNA is TGCAGCGTTGAAACGGTGTTGCAGGGAGGGATGACCCAGTACTTC. Translating it yields CSVETVLQGGMTQYF.

The chain employs TRBV28 and TRBJ1-1; D is unclear. V lost 6 bases, J lost 3 bases, and 8 bases lay in between. The germline V gene encodes CDR1 MDHEN and CDR2 SYDVKM. The CDR3 length is 12 residues. DNA of the CDR3: TGTGCCAGCAGCGCTCGGGACACTGAAGCTTTCTTT. Amino acids: CASSARDTEAFF.

V is TRBV11-2 and J is TRBJ2-3; TRBD2 matches 11 bases. V shed 3 bases, J shed 5 bases, and the junction held 4 bases outside the gene matches. The CDR3 consists of 15 residues. Germline V CDR1 and CDR2: SGHAT, FQNNGV. DNA for the CDR3: TGTGCCAGCAGCTTCCTAGCGGGAGGATTAGATACGCAGTATTTT. Its protein product is CASSFLAGGLDTQYF.

The chain employs TRBV6-2 or TRBV6-3 and TRBJ2-1, with 11 bases aligning to TRBD2. V was pared by 4 bases and J by 8 bases, with 7 bases of the junction left unmatched. Per the germline V gene, CDR1 is MNHEY and CDR2 is SVGEGT. The CDR3 runs to 15 residues. The CDR3 DNA sequence: TGTGCCAGCAGTTTAGCGGGAGGGCCAAACTATGAGCAGTTCTTC. Translation: CASSLAGGPNYEQFF.

This clone has more than one count but fewer than ten. The V gene is TRBV19, the J gene TRBJ1-2; no clear D gene. CDR1 is LNHDA and CDR2 is SQIVND in the germline V gene (reference sequence). The V end was cut by 4 bases, the J end by 8 bases, with 17 bases between. The CDR3 runs to 14 residues. CDR3 protein: CASSTTRGPGGYTF. The CDR3 region has the DNA TGTGCCAGTAGTACTACTCGAGGGCCTGGGGGCTACACCTTC.

V usage is TRBV10-3 and J usage is TRBJ2-2; D remains ambiguous. V lost 6 bases to trimming and J lost 2 bases, with 7 bases between them. The CDR3 has 13 amino acids. CDR1 and CDR2 (germline): ENHRY, SYGVKD. The CDR3 DNA reads TGTGCCATCAGACAGCTTAACACCGGGGAGCTGTTTTTT. It encodes CAIRQLNTGELFF.

The chain has TRBV25-1 and TRBJ2-4; tentative D call: TRBD1 (6 bases). Trimming left V 6 bases short and J 4 bases short, with 16 bases between. Germline V gene data show CDR1 as MGHDK and CDR2 as SYGVNS. The CDR3 consists of 15 residues. The CDR3 is CASRSPGTSKNIQYF. In DNA form, the CDR3 reads TGTGCCAGCAGAAGCCCCGGGACAAGTAAAAACATTCAGTACTTC.

The chain links TRBV12-3 or TRBV12-4 to TRBJ2-3; D remains ambiguous. CDR3 length: 13 amino acids. The V end lost 5 bases, the J end lost 5 bases, and 11 bases lay between the germline ends. In nucleotides, the CDR3 is TGTGCCAGCAGTCGAGCCGAGATAGATACGCAGTATTTT. Protein product: CASSRAEIDTQYF.

The genes are TRBV5-4 and TRBJ2-3; 9 nucleotides align to TRBD2. The CDR3 length is 15 residues. Germline lookup yields CDR1 SGHNT and CDR2 YYREEE (reference sequence). Trimming cost V 1 base and J 5 bases; bases outside gene matches: 5. CDR3 sequence reads: CASSLMREGGDTQYF. The CDR3 region has the DNA TGTGCCAGCAGCTTGATGCGGGAGGGCGGAGATACGCAGTATTTT.

This chain uses TRBV3-1 (or the pseudogene TRBV3-2) with TRBJ2-6; D possibly corresponds to TRBD2 (6 bases). Germline CDR1 and CDR2: LGHDT and YNNKEL (reference sequence). The V end lost 1 base, the J end lost 4 bases, and 11 bases lay between the germline ends. This CDR3 region has 16 residues. The CDR3 sequence: CASSQVGGAGANVLTF. CDR3 in DNA: TGTGCCAGCAGCCAAGTTGGCGGGGCCGGGGCCAACGTCCTGACTTTC.

Only a few counts were recorded for this clone. The CDR3 sequence: CASSLGGTTDTQYF. The DNA for the CDR3 is TGTGCCAGCAGCTTGGGCGGGACGACAGATACGCAGTATTTT. The gene calls are TRBV7-3 and TRBJ2-3; weak D call: TRBD2 (6 bases). V lost 3 bases to trimming and J lost 3 bases, with 10 bases between them. CDR1 SGHTA and CDR2 FQGTGA come from the germline V gene. There are 14 residues in the CDR3.

This clone was picked up a small number of times. The chain couples TRBV5-1 to TRBJ1-1; perhaps TRBD1 as D (6 bases). The germline V gene encodes CDR1 SGHRS and CDR2 YFSETQ. The length of the CDR3 is 16 residues. V was trimmed by 2 bases and J by 1 base, leaving 15 bases between them. The CDR3, as DNA: TGCGCCAGCAGCTTTAGCCTCAGGGGCCAGAACACTGAAGCTTTCTTT. The encoded protein is CASSFSLRGQNTEAFF.

This rearrangement joins TRBV5-1 to TRBJ1-2; no clear D. V gave up 3 bases and J gave up 7 bases, with 16 bases separating them. This CDR3 is built from 14 residues. Germline values: CDR1 SGHRS, CDR2 YFSETQ. In DNA, the CDR3 is TGCGCCAGCAGCTATTATCCGACTGACGGTGGCTACACCTTC. Encoded protein: CASSYYPTDGGYTF.

The gene calls are TRBV6-1 and TRBJ1-6; 7 bases fit TRBD1. Losses at the gene ends were 3 bases for V and 0 bases for J; bases not matched to a gene: 2. Germline V lookup: CDR1 MNHNS, CDR2 SASEGT. This CDR3 comprises 16 residues. The chain's CDR3 is CASSEDRSSYNSPLHF. CDR3 DNA: TGTGCCAGCAGTGAGGACAGGAGCTCCTATAATTCACCCCTCCACTTT.

This clone was counted once. The chain uses TRBV6-6 and TRBJ2-6; D unclear. CDR1 is MNHNY, CDR2 SVGAGI, per germline (reference sequence). V was cut by 5 bases and J by 0 bases, with 5 bases left in between. This CDR3 is 14 amino acids long. CDR3 amino acids: CASSTDSGANVLTF. CDR3 DNA: TGTGCCAGCAGTACAGACTCTGGGGCCAACGTCCTGACTTTC.

The chain links TRBV28 to TRBJ2-7; D unclear. Germline-derived CDR1 and CDR2 are MDHEN and SYDVKM. This CDR3 contains 13 residues. The V gene lost 4 bases and the J gene lost 2 bases, with 9 bases spanning the gap. The CDR3 DNA reads as TGTGCCAGCAGTTACGACAACACCTACGAGCAGTACTTC. This gives the protein CASSYDNTYEQYF.